These 3 T cell receptor beta chains came from one sample sequenced in a study of OX40 agonist ivuxolimab in advanced cancers. Assay used: immunoSEQ multiplex PCR; TCRdb lists only in-frame clones, some missing. The table lists tens of thousands of clones, 88% of them singletons. Sequenced material: CD4+ or CD8+ T cells sorted from blood, taken in a trial of the OX40 agonist ivuxolimab. The receptors shown here come from an adult with an advanced solid tumor such as melanoma, head and neck, liver or kidney cancer.

The rearrangement uses TRBV7-2 and TRBJ1-3, with 8 bases lining up with TRBD1. Germline CDR1 SGHTA, CDR2 FQGNSA. The CDR3 runs to 16 residues. V was pared by 1 base and J by 5 bases, with 7 bases of the junction left unmatched. The CDR3 loop is CASSLVAGGVRNTIYF. The CDR3 DNA is TGTGCCAGCAGCTTAGTCGCAGGGGGCGTTAGAAACACCATATATTTT.

V is TRBV5-1 and J is TRBJ2-7; tentatively, D is TRBD2 (6 bases). Trimming stripped 0 bases from V and 6 bases from J, with 16 bases between. The CDR3 has 15 amino acids. Germline assignment: CDR1 SGHRS and CDR2 YFSETQ. CDR3 amino acids: CASSLEDSGSPEQYF. The CDR3 DNA sequence: TGCGCCAGCAGCTTGGAGGATAGCGGAAGTCCCGAGCAGTACTTC.

The chain couples TRBV4-2 to TRBJ1-5; D is unclear. CDR1 LGHNA and CDR2 YNFKEQ come from the germline V gene. The CDR3 is 13 amino acids. Trimming removed 5 bases at V and 7 bases at J, with 12 bases between. CDR3 nucleotide sequence: TGTGCCAGCAGCTCCTTATCGGGGCAGCCCCAGCATTTT. This translates into CASSSLSGQPQHF.